These 22 T cell receptor beta chains share one sample of origin, sequenced in a study of CD8+CD57+ T cells in acquired aplastic anemia. Profiles of TCR beta VDJ and CDR3 were generated from a genomic DNA template. MiXCR, run by TCRdb on the reads, gives a single entry per CDR3 protein. The data contain 150,000 to 180,000 distinct CDR3 sequences, just over 50% of them singletons. CD8+CD57+ cell expansion, shown by flow cytometry, had occurred in the patients selected for sequencing. The sequencing input was sorted CD4+, CD8+, or CD8+CD57+ T cells (not recorded which) from PBMCs. All receptors come from a human donor with aplastic anemia.

This rearrangement joins TRBV29-1 to TRBJ2-7; the D call may be TRBD1 or TRBD2 (6 bases each). Trimming left V 4 bases short and J 0 bases short, with 25 bases between. The CDR3 totals 18 residues. The germline CDR1 and CDR2 sequences are SQVTM and ANQGSEA. The CDR3, as DNA: TGCAGCGTTGGTCTGACAGGTCTAAAGGGGGGAAGCTCCTACGAGCAGTACTTC. Translation: CSVGLTGLKGGSSYEQYF.

The chain employs TRBV9 and TRBJ2-5, with D maybe TRBD2 (7 bases). The V and J ends lost 3 bases and 4 bases respectively, with 16 bases between them. The CDR3 totals 15 residues. The germline CDR1 and CDR2 sequences are SGDLS and YYNGEE. Here the CDR3 reads CASSEGGGQRETQYF. The CDR3 region has the DNA TGTGCCAGCAGCGAGGGGGGGGGGCAGAGAGAGACCCAGTACTTC.

The rearrangement uses TRBV2 and TRBJ2-1; a possible D gene is TRBD1 (6 bases). Germline CDR1 reads SNHLY; CDR2 reads FYNNEI. V lost 7 bases and J lost 10, with 14 bases in between. The CDR3 loop spans 12 amino acids. The CDR3 is CASTLTDREQFF. In DNA form, the CDR3 reads TGTGCCAGCACCTTAACCGACAGGGAGCAGTTCTTC.

The genes are TRBV6-1 and TRBJ2-3; the D gene is possibly TRBD2 (7 bases). CDR3 length: 15 amino acids. The V gene lost 0 bases and the J gene lost 6 bases, with 13 bases spanning the gap. Germline CDR1 MNHNS, CDR2 SASEGT. CDR3 sequence reads: CASSEAGGPRDTQYF. CDR3 coding DNA: TGTGCCAGCAGTGAAGCGGGGGGGCCGAGGGATACGCAGTATTTT.

This clonotype was recorded once. A read error may explain this, as a much larger clone is one base away. CDR3 nucleotide sequence: TGTGCCAGTACCGAGACAGGGGTGGCCAATGAGCAGTTCTTC. Translation: CASTETGVANEQFF. The chain uses TRBV9 and TRBJ2-1, with 8 bases lining up with TRBD1. V trimming: 8 bases; J trimming: 6 bases; junction bases outside the gene matches: 10. The germline CDR1 and CDR2 sequences are SGDLS and YYNGEE. CDR3 length: 14 amino acids.

V gene TRBV7-2 combines with J gene TRBJ2-7; no clear D. V gave up 2 bases and J gave up 1 base, with 9 bases separating them. The CDR3 has 14 residues. The germline V gene has CDR1 SGHTA and CDR2 FQGNSA. The CDR3 DNA follows: TGTGCCAGCAGCTTAATGGTACAGTCCTACGAGCAGTACTTC. Translating it yields CASSLMVQSYEQYF.

The chain uses TRBV10-3 and TRBJ2-2; D perhaps matches TRBD2 (7 bases). The CDR3 extends over 18 amino acids. CDR1 and CDR2 from the germline V gene are ENHRY and SYGVKD. The V gene lost 3 bases and the J gene lost 0 bases, with 17 bases spanning the gap. In nucleotides, the CDR3 is TGTGCCATCAGTGATGCGGGGGCCGAGTTCGCGAACACCGGGGAGCTGTTTTTT. Amino acids: CAISDAGAEFANTGELFF.

CDR3 DNA: TGTGCTAGTGGTTTGTCCCCAGGTAGGGACTATGGCTACACCTTC. Translating gives CASGLSPGRDYGYTF. The chain uses TRBV12-5 and TRBJ1-2; D uncertain. Germline-derived CDR1 and CDR2 are LGHNT and FRNRAP. The CDR3 is 15 residues long. Trimming pared 2 bases from V and 3 bases from J, leaving 13 bases between.

In this sample, this clonotype turned up many times. The chain has TRBV3-1 and TRBJ1-5; 8 positions agree with TRBD1. Germline trimming cut 4 bases from V and 7 bases from J; bases unmatched to any gene: 6. Germline CDR1 LGHDT, CDR2 YNNKEL (reference sequence). This CDR3 has 14 amino acids. CDR3 sequence (DNA): TGTGCCAGCAGCCCCGACAGGGGAGGCCAGCCCCAGCATTTT. Translation: CASSPDRGGQPQHF.

In this sample, this clonotype turned up many times. The CDR3 DNA follows: TGTGCCAGCAGCTTAGGGGGCCCCTACGAGCAGTACTTC. Translating gives CASSLGGPYEQYF. V usage is TRBV7-8 and J usage is TRBJ2-7; a weak D match, TRBD1 (5 bases). Trimming took 1 base from V and 2 from J, leaving 6 bases between them. The CDR3 spans 13 residues. Germline CDR1 is SGHVS and CDR2 is FQNEAQ.

This chain uses TRBV20-1 with TRBJ2-7; D is possibly TRBD2 (7 bases). Germline V gives CDR1 DFQATT, CDR2 SNEGSKA (reference sequence). Between the trimmed V and J ends, which lost 2 bases and 4 bases, there was a span of 18 bases. This CDR3 comprises 15 residues. The CDR3 region is CSARWGGATGYEQYF. CDR3 nucleotide sequence: TGCAGTGCTAGATGGGGGGGGGCCACTGGGTACGAGCAGTACTTC.

This clonotype was recorded at least ten times. The genes are TRBV7-9 and TRBJ1-2; the D gene is possibly TRBD1 (6 bases). Trimming removed 5 bases at V and 8 bases at J, with 21 bases between. The CDR3 loop spans 15 amino acids. Germline-derived CDR1 and CDR2 are SEHNR and FQNEAQ (reference sequence). Here the CDR3 reads CASSTLDWGQGGYTF. The CDR3 nucleotides are TGTGCCAGCAGCACACTGGATTGGGGACAAGGGGGCTACACCTTC. Together with reference TRBV7-9 and TRBJ1-2, the CDR3 gives the full variable domain: DTGVSQNPRHKITKRGQNVTFRCDPISEHNRLYWYRQTLGQGPEFLTYFQNEAQLEKSRLLSDRFSAERPKGSFSTLEIQRTEQGDSAMYLCASSTLDWGQGGYTFGSGTRLTVV.

The chain has TRBV7-2 and TRBJ1-3; tentatively, D is TRBD1 (6 bases). Germline-derived CDR1 and CDR2 are SGHTA and FQGNSA. CDR3 size: 13 residues. The V and J ends lost 7 bases and 6 bases respectively, with 13 bases between them. CDR3 sequence: CASTKQGLNTIYF. The CDR3 DNA is TGTGCCAGCACCAAACAGGGCCTAAACACCATATATTTT.

The chain joins TRBV7-2 to TRBJ2-5, with TRBD1 matching 7 bases. CDR3 size: 14 residues. CDR1 and CDR2 (germline): SGHTA, FQGNSA. Losses at the gene ends were 4 bases for V and 3 bases for J; bases not matched to a gene: 5. The CDR3 DNA is TGTGCCAGCAGCTCAACAGGGGAAAAAGAGACCCAGTACTTC. It specifies CASSSTGEKETQYF.

In this sample, this clonotype turned up many times. Written as DNA, the CDR3 is TGTGCCTGGGACGGGCGGGGACCCACAGATACGCAGTATTTT. It specifies CAWDGRGPTDTQYF. The V and J genes are TRBV2 and TRBJ2-3, with D possibly matching TRBD2 (6 bases). V lost 11 bases and J lost 2, with 17 bases in between. Germline CDR1 and CDR2: SNHLY and FYNNEI. The CDR3 has 14 amino acids.

Ten or more counts support this clonotype. V usage is TRBV25-1 and J usage is TRBJ1-2; D call uncertain. With 1 base removed from V and 5 bases from J, the gap between germline ends came to 14 bases. The CDR3 runs to 15 residues. CDR1 is MGHDK, CDR2 SYGVNS, per germline. CDR3 in amino acids: CASSEFGGPGYGYTF. CDR3 sequence (DNA): TGTGCCAGCAGTGAATTTGGCGGCCCTGGGTATGGCTACACCTTC.

This rearrangement joins TRBV20-1 to TRBJ2-7; TRBD2 agrees at 8 bases. The CDR3 is 12 residues long. V shed 3 bases, J shed 12 bases, and the junction held 10 bases outside the gene matches. The germline CDR1 and CDR2 sequences are DFQATT and SNEGSKA (reference sequence). CDR3: CSASPSERERYF. The CDR3 bases are TGCAGTGCTAGTCCTTCTGAGCGGGAGAGGTACTTC.

This clonotype was observed at least ten times. The chain joins TRBV27 to TRBJ2-7; 10 nucleotides line up with TRBD1. Unmatched junction bases numbered 7, after V lost 10 bases and J lost 7 bases. The CDR3 length is 12 residues. CDR1 and CDR2 from the germline V gene are MNHEY and SMNVEV (reference sequence). The CDR3 sequence: CATGTGVGEQYF. The CDR3 region has the DNA TGTGCCACCGGGACAGGGGTCGGGGAGCAGTACTTC.

The rearrangement uses TRBV5-4 and TRBJ2-1; 8 bases align to TRBD1. The CDR3 length is 13 residues. CDR1 and CDR2 (germline): SGHNT, YYREEE (reference sequence). V lost 7 bases, J lost 7 bases, and 7 bases stayed unmatched. CDR3 nucleotides: TGTGCCAGCTTGGGGGACAGGAGGAATGAGCAGTTCTTC. Its translation: CASLGDRRNEQFF.

This clonotype was detected a few times. J is TRBJ2-1 and V is TRBV24-1; the D gene is possibly TRBD2 (6 bases). Trimming took 4 bases from V and 8 from J, leaving 14 bases between them. The CDR3 has 14 amino acids. Germline V gene lookup returns CDR1 KGHDR and CDR2 SFDVKD. CDR3 nucleotide sequence: TGTGCCACCAGTGACCCGCCGACTAGTTATGAGCAGTTCTTC. Amino acid sequence: CATSDPPTSYEQFF.

The chain links TRBV7-3 to TRBJ2-7; D is unresolved. The CDR3 runs 13 residues. The ends were cut back, 4 bases at V and 6 bases at J, with 13 bases in the middle. Germline V gene data show CDR1 as SGHTA and CDR2 as FQGTGA. CDR3 coding DNA: TGTGCCAGCAGCTCCCAACAGTTGGGCGAGCAGTACTTC. Residues: CASSSQQLGEQYF.

This clonotype was counted many times. The chain employs TRBV5-6 and TRBJ1-2; D possibly corresponds to TRBD1 (6 bases). The V end was cut by 0 bases, the J end by 8 bases, with 14 bases between. The V gene's germline CDR1 is SGHDT and CDR2 YYEEEE. CDR3 length: 14 residues. CDR3 sequence: CASSLVGGRQGYTF. In DNA form, the CDR3 reads TGTGCCAGCAGCTTGGTGGGGGGGCGTCAAGGCTACACCTTC.